Below are 12 T cell receptor beta chains sequenced from a single sample in a study of T-cell reconstitution after alpha-beta-depleted transplantation in children. Unique molecular identifiers were incorporated during preparation of the TCRbeta library. TCRdb reanalysed the PCR reads using MiXCR and keeps one entry per CDR3 protein. Here the sample spans roughly 200,000 distinct CDR3 sequences, 11% being singletons. The sample was PBMCs, taken before TCRalphabeta/CD19-depleted stem cell transplant. The receptors were sampled from a child younger than two with acute myeloid leukemia, due to receive a stem cell transplant.

In this sample, this clonotype turned up many times. This sequence joins TRBV6-5 and TRBJ1-2; possible D gene TRBD1, 5 bases. The CDR3 runs 13 residues. Trimming cost V 0 bases and J 5 bases, with 7 bases left between them. Germline V gives CDR1 MNHEY, CDR2 SVGAGI. CDR3 in DNA: TGTGCCAGCAGTTACTCGAAGGGGTATGGCTACACCTTC. Translating it yields CASSYSKGYGYTF.

This clonotype was observed many times. The CDR3 spells CASSQGAFEQFF. CDR3 coding DNA: TGTGCCAGCAGCCAGGGGGCCTTTGAGCAGTTCTTC. The V gene is TRBV11-2, the J gene TRBJ2-1; 8 positions match TRBD1. V dropped 5 bases and J dropped 9; count of bases not matched to a gene: 3. CDR3 size: 12 residues. CDR1 and CDR2 from the germline V gene are SGHAT and FQNNGV.

This clonotype was seen many times. V gene TRBV5-1 combines with J gene TRBJ2-3, with TRBD1 as a possible D gene (6 bases). Germline lookup yields CDR1 SGHRS and CDR2 YFSETQ. The CDR3 is 14 amino acids. V shed 8 bases and J shed 1 base, with 14 bases lying between them. CDR3 nucleotides: TGCGCCAGTAACCCTCACAGGGGCACAGATACGCAGTATTTT. It encodes CASNPHRGTDTQYF.

This clonotype showed up many times. The rearrangement joins TRBV7-2 to TRBJ2-7, with D possibly TRBD1 on 5 matching bases. Germline V gene lookup returns CDR1 SGHTA and CDR2 FQGNSA. The CDR3 contains 15 residues. V was trimmed by 3 bases and J by 3 bases, leaving 15 bases between them. Written as DNA, the CDR3 is TGTGCCAGCAGCTTCTGGGGCTCCACCGTCTACGAGCAGTACTTC. Translated: CASSFWGSTVYEQYF.

This clonotype was seen many times. The chain joins TRBV7-8 to TRBJ2-7, with 7 bases that match TRBD1. This CDR3 comprises 14 residues. The germline V gene has CDR1 SGHVS and CDR2 FQNEAQ. With V trimmed by 7 bases and J by 0 bases, 6 bases remained unmatched. The CDR3 reads CASKQGSSSYEQYF. CDR3 DNA sequence: TGTGCCAGCAAACAGGGGAGTAGCTCCTACGAGCAGTACTTC.

This clonotype was found many times. This rearrangement joins TRBV5-8 to TRBJ1-2; tentatively, D is TRBD1 (5 bases). Germline assignment: CDR1 SGHTS and CDR2 YDEGEE. V shed 4 bases and J shed 4 bases, with 11 bases lying between them. The CDR3 runs 13 residues. The DNA for the CDR3 is TGTGCCAGCAGCACCCCCGGGGCCTATGGCTACACCTTC. Translated, it gives CASSTPGAYGYTF.

This clonotype was found many times. The chain's CDR3 is CASSQDQGYNYGYTF. Written as DNA, the CDR3 is TGCGCCAGCAGCCAAGATCAGGGTTATAACTATGGCTACACCTTC. V is TRBV4-1 and J is TRBJ1-2, with D perhaps matching TRBD1 (5 bases). The CDR3 is made up of 15 amino acids. In germline, CDR1 is MGHRA, CDR2 YSYEKL. The ends were cut back, 0 bases at V and 1 base at J, with 9 bases in the middle.

About this clonotype itself: At one boundary the junction diverges from the germline segment, which might be a read error. The CDR3 protein is CASSLKGPGNERYF. The CDR3 DNA reads TGTGCCAGCAGTTTAAAAGGTCCGGGGAACGAGCGGTACTTC. The gene calls are TRBV28 and TRBJ2-7, with D possibly matching TRBD2 (5 bases). This CDR3 contains 14 residues. Per germline, CDR1 MDHEN and CDR2 SYDVKM.

Comments on this clonotype: Because it lacks the conserved phenylalanine or tryptophan at the end, this CDR3 is likely a read error. The rearrangement links TRBV6-5 to TRBJ2-5; possible D gene TRBD2, 5 bases. The CDR3 is 14 amino acids. V lost 4 bases and J 4 bases, leaving 13 bases between the germline ends. Germline CDR1 MNHEY, CDR2 SVGAGI. The CDR3 DNA reads TGTGCCAGCAGTTTGGAGCTAGCAGGAGAGACCCAGTACTTG. This translates into CASSLELAGETQYL.

This clonotype came up many times. The CDR3 coding sequence is TGTGCCAGCAGCCAATACTACGGTGGGGATACGCAGTATTTT. It codes for CASSQYYGGDTQYF. The chain carries TRBV11-2 and TRBJ2-3; D is ambiguous. Germline V gene sequence: CDR1 SGHAT, CDR2 FQNNGV. This CDR3 has 14 amino acids. V was trimmed by 5 bases and J by 6 bases, leaving 15 bases between them.

This clonotype was seen ten or more times. The rearrangement links TRBV7-9 to TRBJ2-3, with D unclear. This CDR3 contains 17 residues. Germline V lookup: CDR1 SEHNR, CDR2 FQNEAQ (reference sequence). V dropped 5 bases and J dropped 7 bases, with 25 bases sitting between them. This CDR3 is CASSLFGLIEVRNTQYF. CDR3 nucleotides: TGTGCCAGCAGCCTCTTCGGGTTAATTGAAGTGCGGAATACGCAGTATTTT.

This clonotype was seen a few times. V is TRBV6-6 and J is TRBJ1-3; D is uncertain. This CDR3 spans 13 amino acids. With 8 bases removed from V and 4 bases from J, the gap between germline ends came to 12 bases. The germline V gene has CDR1 MNHNY and CDR2 SVGAGI (reference sequence). In DNA, the CDR3 is TGTGCCAGCGCGAGAGGGCAAGGAAACACCATATATTTT. Amino acids: CASARGQGNTIYF.